These T cell receptor beta chains were read from a single sample in a study of CD8 T cell repertoires and HIV-1 epitope variants. Libraries were prepared by immunoSEQ multiplex PCR; TCRdb keeps only in-frame clonotypes and omits some of them. This sample has some 87,000 clones, with 60% to 80% found just once. The sequenced sample was uncultured baseline CD8+ T cells from peripheral blood mononuclear cells (PBMCs). The receptor source for this set is a male donor with HIV. The CDR3 runs from the conserved cysteine through the conserved F or W. Each record gives: V gene, D gene, J gene, clone size, CDR3 protein, CDR3 DNA. D genes are given only for firm matches. Only some rows state a clone size, as once, few, many or a class for expanded clones.

TRBV5-6,-,TRBJ1-2,-,CASSLSTYYGYTF,TGTGCCAGCAGCTTGTCCACCTACTATGGCTACACCTTC
TRBV14,TRBD1,TRBJ2-1,once,CASSRRTGLGHEQFF,TGTGCCAGCAGCCGACGGACAGGGTTGGGGCATGAGCAGTTCTTC
TRBV9,-,TRBJ1-4,-,CASSVRAGWTTNEKLFF,TGTGCCAGCAGCGTAAGGGCGGGGTGGACCACTAATGAAAAACTGTTTTTT
TRBV28,-,TRBJ1-2,-,CASSPTVYGYTF,TGTGCCAGCAGCCCGACTGTCTATGGCTACACCTTC
TRBV2,TRBD1,TRBJ2-3,-,CASSESRTGALVDTQYF,TGTGCCAGCAGTGAGAGCCGGACAGGGGCCTTGGTAGATACGCAGTATTTT
TRBV2,TRBD1,TRBJ2-7,-,CASSEDTGGGTRYF,TGTGCCAGCAGTGAAGATACAGGGGGCGGAACTCGGTACTTC
TRBV4-3,TRBD1,TRBJ1-5,-,CASSQEQGGQPQHF,TGCGCCAGCAGCCAAGAACAGGGGGGTCAGCCCCAGCATTTT
TRBV2,TRBD1,TRBJ2-1,once,CASSETGTGYEQFF,TGTGCCAGCAGTGAAACGGGGACAGGGTATGAGCAGTTCTTC
TRBV7-2,-,TRBJ2-5,-,CASSLVFLQETQYF,TGTGCCAGCAGCTTAGTTTTCTTACAAGAGACCCAGTACTTC
TRBV27,-,TRBJ2-7,-,CASRSAWEQYF,TGTGCCAGCCGCAGTGCCTGGGAGCAGTACTTC
TRBV7-8,-,TRBJ2-5,-,CASSLRSVSTEETQYF,TGTGCCAGCAGCTTAAGAAGCGTGAGCACTGAAGAGACCCAGTACTTC
TRBV6-6,-,TRBJ2-1,many,CASSSPTIYNEQFF,TGTGCCAGCAGTTCCCCGACTATTTACAATGAGCAGTTCTTC
TRBV6-1,-,TRBJ1-4,-,CASTQSGSTEKLFF,TGTGCCAGCACCCAATCAGGGTCAACTGAAAAACTGTTTTTT
TRBV18,-,TRBJ1-4,-,CASSPPAGANEKLFF,TGTGCCAGCTCACCACCGGCAGGGGCAAATGAAAAACTGTTTTTT
TRBV20-1,-,TRBJ2-1,-,CSASFYNEQFF,TGCAGTGCTTCTTTCTACAATGAGCAGTTCTTC